This TCR beta chain derives from a study of cytomegalovirus exposure and HLA in healthy donors. Primers: 60 Vbeta forward and 13 Jbeta reverse. Generated by immunoSEQ multiplex PCR, the TCRdb table keeps only in-frame clones and is missing some. The repertoire holds more than 85,000 clones, with about 12% as singletons. CDR1 and CDR2 from the germline V gene are SGHNT and YYREEE (reference sequence). The CDR3 loop spans 19 amino acids. After removal of 4 bases from V and 0 bases from J, the junction contained 16 bases not matched to a gene. What was sequenced was PBMCs. The receptor was isolated from a man aged 40-49 years in good health and CMV-seropositive. The chain recombines TRBV5-4 with TRBJ2-1; 7 bases are shared with TRBD2. CDR3 amino acids: CASSPLGGAGRSSYNEQFF. The CDR3 bases are TGTGCCAGCAGCCCTCTGGGAGGGGCGGGGCGTAGCTCCTACAATGAGCAGTTCTTC. The full variable domain, its missing parts supplied by reference TRBV5-4 and TRBJ2-1, is ETGVTQSPTHLIKTRGQQVTLRCSSQSGHNTVSWYQQALGQGPQFIFQYYREEENGRGNFPPRFSGLQFPNYSSELNVNALELDDSALYLCASSPLGGAGRSSYNEQFFGPGTRLTVL.